The clone carrying this T cell receptor (beta chain) came up a few times. This specimen comes from a study of human T cells and chemical hapten exposure. Individual cDNA molecules in this library carried unique molecular identifiers. TCRdb re-called the RACE reads with MiXCR, one entry per CDR3 protein. The data show a few hundred thousand distinct CDR3 sequences, around 7.7% seen once. Time point specified: pre-sensitization, week 0. Specified treatment: therapeutic diphenylcyclopropenone sensitization with weekly scalp DPC. The receptor was derived from a man aged 18 to 29 with alopecia areata. Some clones in this sample may be carry-over from other donors' samples. Sequenced material: whole blood, taken in connection with sensitization to the hapten diphenylcyclopropenone (DPC).

The CDR3 loop is CASSLGGFGTIYF. The CDR3, as DNA: TGTGCCAGCAGCTTAGGTGGCTTCGGCACCATATATTTT. The genes are TRBV7-8 and TRBJ1-3; no clear D. With 1 base removed from V and 9 bases from J, the gap between germline ends came to 10 bases. The CDR3 length is 13 residues. Germline loops: CDR1 SGHVS, CDR2 FQNEAQ.